A selection of T cell receptor beta chains follows, all from one sample in a study of Graves' ophthalmopathy and Graves' hyperthyroidism. MiXCR, applied by TCRdb to the multiplex PCR reads, yields one record per CDR3 protein. The data hold roughly 220,000 distinct CDR3 sequences, with around 50% observed a single time. Sequencing was done on a sample of peripheral blood. The receptor source for this set is an adult man with Graves' ophthalmopathy. Both conserved end residues are part of each CDR3. A D gene is named only where the DNA matches it firmly. Rows give clone size only sometimes, using once, few, many, or a class for an expanded clone.

d_call: -; j_call: TRBJ1-2; v_call: TRBV24-1; cdr3_length: 14; clone_size: -; cdr3_nt: TGTGCCACCAGTGACCCCAGACAGGCCTATGGCTACACCTTC; cdr3_aa: CATSDPRQAYGYTF
d_call: TRBD1; j_call: TRBJ2-7; v_call: TRBV7-8; cdr3_length: 14; clone_size: many; cdr3_nt: TGTGCCAGCAGCTTTGGGGACAGTCCCTACGAGCAGTACTTC; cdr3_aa: CASSFGDSPYEQYF
d_call: TRBD1; j_call: TRBJ2-5; v_call: TRBV19; cdr3_length: 16; clone_size: few; cdr3_nt: TGTGCCAGTAGCATTCCGGGACAGGGGGCAGGAGAGACCCAGTACTTC; cdr3_aa: CASSIPGQGAGETQYF
d_call: -; j_call: TRBJ2-7; v_call: TRBV2; cdr3_length: 13; clone_size: -; cdr3_nt: TGTGCCAGCAGTGCTATCGAGGTACAGGGGCAGTACTTC; cdr3_aa: CASSAIEVQGQYF
d_call: TRBD1; j_call: TRBJ2-7; v_call: TRBV20-1; cdr3_length: 14; clone_size: -; cdr3_nt: TGCAGTGCCGCCCCGGGACAGCCCCCCTACGAGCAGTACTTC; cdr3_aa: CSAAPGQPPYEQYF
d_call: -; j_call: TRBJ1-5; v_call: TRBV2; cdr3_length: 18; clone_size: -; cdr3_nt: TGTGCCAGCAGTTACCGGGGGGGAATGGGAGCATCGGGTCAGCCCCAGCATTTT; cdr3_aa: CASSYRGGMGASGQPQHF
d_call: TRBD1; j_call: TRBJ2-7; v_call: TRBV29-1; cdr3_length: 13; clone_size: many; cdr3_nt: TGCAGCGTTGAACAGGGGGCGATGTACGAGCAGTACTTC; cdr3_aa: CSVEQGAMYEQYF
d_call: -; j_call: TRBJ2-5; v_call: TRBV29-1; cdr3_length: 12; clone_size: -; cdr3_nt: TGCAGCAGCCGGGGACGCCAAGAGACCCAGTACTTC; cdr3_aa: CSSRGRQETQYF
d_call: -; j_call: TRBJ1-1; v_call: TRBV20-1; cdr3_length: 12; clone_size: -; cdr3_nt: TGCAGTGCTCGGGCAGATAACACTGAAGCTTTCTTT; cdr3_aa: CSARADNTEAFF
d_call: -; j_call: TRBJ1-2; v_call: TRBV7-9; cdr3_length: 14; clone_size: few; cdr3_nt: TGTGCCAGCAGCTTATTCTCAGGGGATCTCGGCTACACCTTC; cdr3_aa: CASSLFSGDLGYTF
d_call: TRBD2; j_call: TRBJ2-5; v_call: TRBV7-3; cdr3_length: 15; clone_size: once; cdr3_nt: TGTGCCAGCAGCTTATTCTGGCGGGAGGAAGAGACCCAGTACTTC; cdr3_aa: CASSLFWREEETQYF
d_call: TRBD1; j_call: TRBJ1-2; v_call: TRBV14; cdr3_length: 15; clone_size: once; cdr3_nt: TGTGCCAGCAACCGATCACCGGGACAGTCTTCTAGCTACACCTTC; cdr3_aa: CASNRSPGQSSSYTF
d_call: -; j_call: TRBJ2-7; v_call: TRBV7-6; cdr3_length: 17; clone_size: -; cdr3_nt: TGTGCCAGCAGTTACGAGGTTAGCGTCACCCGGTTGGACGAGCAGTACTTC; cdr3_aa: CASSYEVSVTRLDEQYF
d_call: -; j_call: TRBJ1-2; v_call: TRBV10-3; cdr3_length: 15; clone_size: few; cdr3_nt: TGTGCCATCAGTGAGTCTGGACGGACAATCTATGGCTACACCTTC; cdr3_aa: CAISESGRTIYGYTF
d_call: -; j_call: TRBJ1-1; v_call: TRBV7-9; cdr3_length: 14; clone_size: -; cdr3_nt: TGTGCCAGCAGCTTAGAGGGCAGGACCACTGAAGCTTTCTTT; cdr3_aa: CASSLEGRTTEAFF
d_call: TRBD1; j_call: TRBJ2-5; v_call: TRBV29-1; cdr3_length: 12; clone_size: -; cdr3_nt: TGCAGGACAGGGACCTCCCAAGAGACCCAGTACTTC; cdr3_aa: CRTGTSQETQYF
d_call: TRBD1; j_call: TRBJ2-5; v_call: TRBV7-6; cdr3_length: 15; clone_size: -; cdr3_nt: TGTGCCAGTAGTGTCCAAAGGGGGCTCCAAGAGACCCAGTACTTC; cdr3_aa: CASSVQRGLQETQYF
d_call: -; j_call: TRBJ2-6; v_call: TRBV10-2; cdr3_length: 17; clone_size: few; cdr3_nt: TGCGCCAGCAGTGATGGGGCACCAACTCTTGGGGCCAACGTCCTGACTTTC; cdr3_aa: CASSDGAPTLGANVLTF
d_call: -; j_call: TRBJ2-7; v_call: TRBV29-1; cdr3_length: 13; clone_size: many; cdr3_nt: TGCAGCGTTGAAGATCGACGCAGCTACGAGCAGTACTTC; cdr3_aa: CSVEDRRSYEQYF
d_call: TRBD1; j_call: TRBJ2-5; v_call: TRBV4-1; cdr3_length: 17; clone_size: few; cdr3_nt: TGCGCCAGCAGCCAACCCGGACAGGCCGTTAGTGGAGAGACCCAGTACTTC; cdr3_aa: CASSQPGQAVSGETQYF
d_call: TRBD1; j_call: TRBJ1-6; v_call: TRBV9; cdr3_length: 15; clone_size: few; cdr3_nt: TGTGCCAGCAGCGATGTTGGGACAGGTGGTGCACCCCTCCACTTT; cdr3_aa: CASSDVGTGGAPLHF
d_call: -; j_call: TRBJ2-2; v_call: TRBV7-6; cdr3_length: 15; clone_size: -; cdr3_nt: TGTGCCAGCAGCTTTACGGTTGGCCCCACCGGGGAGCTGTTTTTT; cdr3_aa: CASSFTVGPTGELFF
d_call: -; j_call: TRBJ2-7; v_call: TRBV19; cdr3_length: 12; clone_size: few; cdr3_nt: TGTGCCAGTAGTATCGGTCCAAACGAGCAGTACTTC; cdr3_aa: CASSIGPNEQYF
d_call: -; j_call: TRBJ1-4; v_call: TRBV24-1; cdr3_length: 13; clone_size: -; cdr3_nt: TGTGCCACCTCACGGGGGCCGAGTGAAAAACTGTTTTTT; cdr3_aa: CATSRGPSEKLFF
d_call: TRBD1; j_call: TRBJ1-6; v_call: TRBV7-3; cdr3_length: 14; clone_size: many; cdr3_nt: TGTGCCAGCAGCTCCGGGACAGCTAATTCACCCCTCCACTTT; cdr3_aa: CASSSGTANSPLHF
d_call: -; j_call: TRBJ2-7; v_call: TRBV12-3/TRBV12-4; cdr3_length: 14; clone_size: -; cdr3_nt: TGTGCCAGCAGTTCCCGGACAACTTTCTACGAGCAGTACTTC; cdr3_aa: CASSSRTTFYEQYF
d_call: TRBD1; j_call: TRBJ1-3; v_call: TRBV9; cdr3_length: 12; clone_size: -; cdr3_nt: TGTGCCAGCAGCGCACAGGGGGACACCATATATTTT; cdr3_aa: CASSAQGDTIYF
d_call: -; j_call: TRBJ1-1; v_call: TRBV25-1; cdr3_length: 11; clone_size: many; cdr3_nt: TGTGCCAGCAGTGACCGGGCGCGAGCTTTCTTT; cdr3_aa: CASSDRARAFF